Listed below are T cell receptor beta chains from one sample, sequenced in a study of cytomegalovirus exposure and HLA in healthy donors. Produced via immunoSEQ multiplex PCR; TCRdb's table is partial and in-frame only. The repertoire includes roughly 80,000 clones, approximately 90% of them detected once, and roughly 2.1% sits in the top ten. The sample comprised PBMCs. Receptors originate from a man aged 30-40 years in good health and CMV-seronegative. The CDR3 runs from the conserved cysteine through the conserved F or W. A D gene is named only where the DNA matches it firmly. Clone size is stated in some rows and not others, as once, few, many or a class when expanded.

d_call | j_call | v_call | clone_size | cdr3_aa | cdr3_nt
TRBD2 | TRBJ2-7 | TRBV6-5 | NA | CASSYGSSGGTYEQYF | TGTGCCAGCAGTTACGGCTCTTCGGGGGGGACCTACGAGCAGTACTTC
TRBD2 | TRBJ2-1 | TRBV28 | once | CASSLSGIYNEQFF | TGTGCCAGCAGTTTAAGCGGGATCTACAATGAGCAGTTCTTC
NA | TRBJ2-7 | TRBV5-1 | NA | CASSLGAGPYYEQYF | TGCGCCAGCAGCTTGGGGGCGGGACCATACTACGAGCAGTACTTC
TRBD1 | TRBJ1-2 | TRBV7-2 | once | CASSLDRRQGVGYTF | TGTGCCAGCAGCTTAGATCGTCGGCAGGGGGTAGGCTACACCTTC
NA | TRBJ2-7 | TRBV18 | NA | CASSPPSGGAASYEQYF | TGTGCCAGCTCACCACCGTCGGGCGGGGCCGCTTCCTACGAGCAGTACTTC
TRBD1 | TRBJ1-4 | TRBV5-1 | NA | CASSEGQARSEKLFF | TGCGCCAGCAGCGAAGGACAGGCAAGGAGTGAAAAACTGTTTTTT
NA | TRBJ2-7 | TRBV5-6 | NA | CASSYGGEQYF | TGTGCCAGCAGCTACGGGGGCGAGCAGTACTTC
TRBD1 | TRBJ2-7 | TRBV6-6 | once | CASSPDRAISNEQYF | TGTGCCAGCAGCCCTGACAGGGCTATCTCCAACGAGCAGTACTTC
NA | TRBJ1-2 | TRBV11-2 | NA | CASSLVGNYGYTF | TGTGCCAGCAGCTTAGTCGGTAACTATGGCTACACCTTC
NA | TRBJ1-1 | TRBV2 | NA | CASGSRVDTEAFF | TGTGCCAGCGGTTCCAGGGTGGACACTGAAGCTTTCTTT
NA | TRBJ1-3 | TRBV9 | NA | CASSVEAPGRTGNTIYF | TGTGCCAGCAGCGTAGAGGCCCCGGGGAGGACTGGAAACACCATATATTTT
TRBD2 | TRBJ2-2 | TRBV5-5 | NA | CASSPGTSGRAGELFF | TGTGCCAGCAGCCCCGGGACTAGCGGGAGAGCCGGGGAGCTGTTTTTT
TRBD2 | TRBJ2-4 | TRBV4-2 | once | CASSQSSGGLAKNIQYF | TGTGCCAGCAGCCAATCTAGCGGGGGGCTAGCCAAAAACATTCAGTACTTC
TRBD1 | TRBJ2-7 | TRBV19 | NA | CASSGTGGFEQYF | TGTGCCAGTAGTGGGACAGGGGGGTTCGAGCAGTACTTC
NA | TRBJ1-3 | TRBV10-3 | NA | CAISDFSLGLGNTIYF | TGTGCCATCAGTGACTTCTCCCTGGGCCTTGGAAACACCATATATTTT
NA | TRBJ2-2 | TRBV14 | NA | CASSQVPGTGELFF | TGTGCCAGCAGCCAAGTACCGGGAACTGGGGAGCTGTTTTTT
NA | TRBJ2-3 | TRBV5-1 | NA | CASSPGRPTDTQYF | TGCGCCAGCAGCCCGGGGAGGCCCACAGATACGCAGTATTTT
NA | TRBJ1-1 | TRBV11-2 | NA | CASSRTEQGGGTEAFF | TGTGCCAGCAGCCGTACAGAACAGGGAGGGGGCACTGAAGCTTTCTTT
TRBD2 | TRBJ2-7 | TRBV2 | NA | CASNLAGGEQYF | TGTGCCAGCAATCTAGCGGGAGGCGAGCAGTACTTC
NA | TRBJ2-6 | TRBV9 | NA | CASSDVPLGSGANVLTF | TGTGCCAGCAGCGATGTTCCACTAGGCTCTGGGGCCAACGTCCTGACTTTC
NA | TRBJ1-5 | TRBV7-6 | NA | CASSLQGNQPQHF | TGTGCCAGCAGCTTACAGGGGAATCAGCCCCAGCATTTT
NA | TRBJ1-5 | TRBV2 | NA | CASSESGSYQPQHF | TGTGCCAGCAGTGAATCCGGGTCCTATCAGCCCCAGCATTTT
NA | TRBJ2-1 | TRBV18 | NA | CASSPDGRGQFF | TGTGCCAGCTCGCCGGACGGCCGGGGGCAGTTCTTC
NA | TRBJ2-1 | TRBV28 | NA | CASRYGGSSYNEQFF | TGTGCCAGCAGATATGGGGGGAGCTCCTACAATGAGCAGTTCTTC
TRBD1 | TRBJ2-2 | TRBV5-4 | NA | CASSKNMGQGDSNTGELFF | TGTGCCAGCAGCAAGAACATGGGACAGGGGGACTCCAACACCGGGGAGCTGTTTTTT
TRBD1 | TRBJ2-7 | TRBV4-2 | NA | CASSQDWDRSYEQYF | TGTGCCAGCAGCCAAGACTGGGACAGATCCTACGAGCAGTACTTC
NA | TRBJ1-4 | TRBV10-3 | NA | CAIGDRSNEKLFF | TGTGCCATCGGAGACAGGTCTAATGAAAAACTGTTTTTT
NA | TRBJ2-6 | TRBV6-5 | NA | CASRKGSGANVLTF | TGTGCCAGCAGGAAGGGGTCTGGGGCCAACGTCCTGACTTTC
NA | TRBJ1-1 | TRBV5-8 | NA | CASSLGAGEAFF | TGTGCCAGCAGCTTGGGGGCAGGGGAAGCTTTCTTT
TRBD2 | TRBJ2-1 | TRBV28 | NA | CASSLYGRIPHEQFF | TGTGCCAGCAGTTTATACGGGAGGATCCCCCATGAGCAGTTCTTC
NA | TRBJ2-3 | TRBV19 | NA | CASSMGSWTDTQYF | TGTGCCAGTAGTATGGGGAGCTGGACAGATACGCAGTATTTT
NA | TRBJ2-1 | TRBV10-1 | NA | CASSEAQGYEQFF | TGCGCCAGCAGTGAAGCCCAGGGGTATGAGCAGTTCTTC
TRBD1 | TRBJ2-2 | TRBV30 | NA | CAWNPGQVLSANTGELFF | TGTGCCTGGAACCCGGGACAGGTCTTGAGCGCGAACACCGGGGAGCTGTTTTTT
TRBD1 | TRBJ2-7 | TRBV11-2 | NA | CASSPGSGQGTNYEQCF | TGTGCCAGCAGCCCCGGATCGGGACAGGGTACAAACTACGAGCAGTGCTTC
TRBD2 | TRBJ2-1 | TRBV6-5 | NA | CASSYSWASGGDRRFF | TGTGCCAGCAGTTACTCGTGGGCTAGCGGGGGAGATCGGAGGTTCTTC
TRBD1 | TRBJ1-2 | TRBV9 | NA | CASSHPQTGDGYTF | TGTGCCAGCAGCCACCCCCAGACAGGGGATGGCTACACCTTC
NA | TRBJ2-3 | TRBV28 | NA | CAITGGGRPTDTQYF | TGTGCCATCACCGGGGGAGGCAGGCCCACAGATACGCAGTATTTT
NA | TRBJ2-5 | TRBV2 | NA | CASRAVQETQYF | TGTGCCAGCAGGGCAGTTCAAGAGACCCAGTACTTC
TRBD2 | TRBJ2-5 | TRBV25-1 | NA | CASSRGGVAGQQETQYF | TGTGCCAGCAGTCGCGGAGGGGTAGCGGGACAACAAGAGACCCAGTACTTC
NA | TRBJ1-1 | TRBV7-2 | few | CASSSQQGLGTEAFF | TGTGCCAGCAGCTCTCAACAGGGTTTGGGGACTGAAGCTTTCTTT
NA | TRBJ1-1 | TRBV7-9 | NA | CASSLGDTRPDTEAFF | TGTGCCAGCAGCTTAGGGGACACCCGCCCTGACACTGAAGCTTTCTTT
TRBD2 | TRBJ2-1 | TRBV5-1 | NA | CASSSRGLAGAYNEQFF | TGCGCCAGCAGCTCGCGGGGACTAGCGGGGGCCTACAATGAGCAGTTCTTC
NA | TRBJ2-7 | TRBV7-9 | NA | CASSFTLESHFPPDYEQYF | TGTGCCAGCAGCTTCACCCTGGAGTCTCACTTCCCTCCCGACTACGAGCAGTACTTC